These T cell receptor beta chains were read from a single sample in a study of shared clonotypes between healthy human individuals. Using immunoSEQ multiplex PCR, the repertoire was profiled, and TCRdb retains in-frame clones only, with some absent. Here the sample spans around 2,000,000 clones, roughly 94% being singletons. The sequencing input was naive CD8+ T cells sorted from blood. These receptors were collected from a man between 18 and 29 years old in good health. The CDR3 runs from the conserved cysteine through the conserved F or W. A D gene is named only where the DNA matches it firmly. Size is stated for part of the rows, as once, few or many counts, or as a class when the clone is expanded.

TRBD1 | TRBJ1-4 | TRBV28 | 12 | . | TGTGCCAGCAGCCCCGGGACAGAGAAACTGTTTTTT | CASSPGTEKLFF
TRBD2 | TRBJ2-1 | TRBV27 | 14 | . | TGTGCCAGCTTCCGGACTAGTTCCCACAATGAGCAGTTCTTC | CASFRTSSHNEQFF
. | TRBJ1-1 | TRBV5-6 | 12 | . | TGTGCCAGCAGCTCGGAAAACACTGAAGCTTTCTTT | CASSSENTEAFF
. | TRBJ1-5 | TRBV27 | 15 | once | TGTGCCAGCGGCCCGGGGCCTGAATTCAATCAGCCCCAGCATTTT | CASGPGPEFNQPQHF
TRBD1 | TRBJ2-7 | TRBV27 | 16 | . | TGTGCCAGCAGCCGAGGCCCCGGGACAGGGTTCGACGAGCAGTACTTC | CASSRGPGTGFDEQYF
TRBD1 | TRBJ2-7 | TRBV9 | 13 | once | TGTGCCAGCAGCGCAGGACAGGCCTACGAGCAGTACTTC | CASSAGQAYEQYF
. | TRBJ2-3 | TRBV30 | 14 | . | TGTGCCTGGAATTTGGTTACGGACACAGATACGCAGTATTTT | CAWNLVTDTDTQYF
TRBD1 | TRBJ1-5 | TRBV7-2 | 15 | once | TGTGCCAGCAGCTTAGTCGCAGGGGGTAATCAGCCCCAGCATTTT | CASSLVAGGNQPQHF
TRBD2 | TRBJ2-1 | TRBV7-8 | 18 | . | TGTGCCAGCAGTCCGGGACTAGCGGCGTCAAGCTCCTACAATGAGCAGTTCTTC | CASSPGLAASSSYNEQFF
. | TRBJ1-1 | TRBV4-1 | 14 | . | TGCGCCAGCAGCCAAGAGGGCTTCGGCACTGAAGCTTTCTTT | CASSQEGFGTEAFF
TRBD2 | TRBJ2-7 | TRBV7-9 | 15 | once | TGTGCCAGCAACCCCTTAGCGGGGAGCTCCTACGAGCAGTACTTC | CASNPLAGSSYEQYF
TRBD2 | TRBJ2-7 | TRBV7-9 | 15 | . | TGTGCCAGCAGCTTAGAAGGCGGGAGGGCCTACGAGCAGTACTTC | CASSLEGGRAYEQYF
. | TRBJ2-1 | TRBV27 | 15 | once | TGTGCCAGCAGATCTAGCTCTTGGACGGGGAATGAGCAGTTCTTC | CASRSSSWTGNEQFF
TRBD1 | TRBJ1-2 | TRBV30 | 14 | . | TGTGCCTGGAATCCAACAGGGGACGCTGATGGCTACACCTTC | CAWNPTGDADGYTF
. | TRBJ1-5 | TRBV6-5 | 14 | once | TGTGCCAGCAGTTACTTGGGAGCAAATCAGCCCCAGCATTTT | CASSYLGANQPQHF
. | TRBJ1-5 | TRBV30 | 13 | . | TGTGCCTGGGCTGGGGCGAGCAATCAGCCCCAGCATTTT | CAWAGASNQPQHF
. | TRBJ1-1 | TRBV4-2 | 13 | . | TGTGCCAGCAGCCAAGCCATGAACACTGAAGCTTTCTTT | CASSQAMNTEAFF
TRBD2 | TRBJ2-7 | TRBV4-1 | 15 | few | TGCGCCAGCAGCCAAGATCGGGGACTAGCGGGCGAGCAGTACTTC | CASSQDRGLAGEQYF
TRBD2 | TRBJ2-7 | TRBV18 | 15 | . | TGTGCCAGCTCAGGTCCGACTAGCGGTACCTACGAGCAGTACTTC | CASSGPTSGTYEQYF
TRBD2 | TRBJ2-7 | TRBV10-2 | 15 | . | TGCGCCAGCATAGCTAGCGGATTTGTCTCCTACGAGCAGTACTTC | CASIASGFVSYEQYF
. | TRBJ2-3 | TRBV29-1 | 12 | . | TGCAGCGTTGTTGGGCCCACAGATACGCAGTATTTT | CSVVGPTDTQYF
. | TRBJ1-2 | TRBV28 | 15 | . | TGTGCCAGCAGTTCTTGGGCAGAAACTAACTATGGCTACACCTTC | CASSSWAETNYGYTF
TRBD1 | TRBJ2-3 | TRBV9 | 13 | . | TGTGCCAGCAGCGGGCGACAGGGGGATACGCAGTATTTT | CASSGRQGDTQYF
TRBD2 | TRBJ2-1 | TRBV19 | 16 | . | TGTGCCAGTAGTATGTCTGCGGGAGGCTCCTACAATGAGCAGTTCTTC | CASSMSAGGSYNEQFF
. | TRBJ2-7 | TRBV14 | 12 | few | TGTGCCAGCAGCCAAGCCCCCTACGAGCAGTACTTC | CASSQAPYEQYF
TRBD2 | TRBJ2-1 | TRBV19 | 13 | . | TGTGCCAGTGGTAGCGGGGGATACAATGAGCAGTTCTTC | CASGSGGYNEQFF
. | TRBJ2-1 | TRBV9 | 14 | . | TGTGCCAGCAGCGTAGCGGGAATCTACAATGAGCAGTTCTTC | CASSVAGIYNEQFF
TRBD1 | TRBJ2-1 | TRBV7-9 | 16 | . | TGTGCCAGCAGCTTACCAGTAGGACAGGGTACGAATGAGCAGTTCTTC | CASSLPVGQGTNEQFF
. | TRBJ2-2 | TRBV5-1 | 12 | . | TGCGCCAGCATCCCAGACACCGGGGAGCTGTTTTTT | CASIPDTGELFF
TRBD1 | TRBJ2-2 | TRBV2 | 15 | . | TGTGCCAGCAGTGAGCCCACAGGGGTGGCCGGGGAGCTGTTTTTT | CASSEPTGVAGELFF
. | TRBJ2-5 | TRBV19 | 11 | . | TGTGCCAGTAGTATGGAAGAGACCCAGTACTTC | CASSMEETQYF
TRBD1 | TRBJ2-4 | TRBV27 | 15 | once | TGTGCCAGCATGGGGAGTTTCGGACAGGGAAACATTCAGTACTTC | CASMGSFGQGNIQYF
. | TRBJ1-2 | TRBV7-8 | 18 | . | TGTGCCAGCAGCTTTATCTTGGCCAGCCCGGAATTAGTCCGTGGCTACACCTTC | CASSFILASPELVRGYTF
TRBD1 | TRBJ2-6 | TRBV28 | 16 | . | TGTGCCAGCAGTGGAAGACAGGGGAACGCGCCCCACGTCCTGACTTTC | CASSGRQGNAPHVLTF
. | TRBJ1-5 | TRBV19 | 14 | few | TGTGCCAGTAGTATACCAGGGGCGGCTCAGCCCCAGCATTTT | CASSIPGAAQPQHF
. | TRBJ2-1 | TRBV2 | 13 | . | TGTGCCAGCAGTGGAGGGTCCTACAATGAGCAGTTCTTC | CASSGGSYNEQFF
. | TRBJ2-2 | TRBV2 | 14 | . | TGTGCCAGCGAGGACTCACCGAACACCGGGGAGCTGTTTTTT | CASEDSPNTGELFF
TRBD1 | TRBJ1-2 | TRBV18 | 14 | . | TGTGCCAGCTCGACAGGGCCGACCAACTATGGCTACACCTTC | CASSTGPTNYGYTF
. | TRBJ2-7 | TRBV20-1 | 10 | . | TGCAGTGCTGGGAGCTACGAGCAGTACTTC | CSAGSYEQYF
. | TRBJ2-2 | TRBV19 | 13 | . | TGTGCCAGTAGTCTACAGGGCACCGGGGAGCTGTTTTTT | CASSLQGTGELFF
TRBD2 | TRBJ2-5 | TRBV28 | 17 | . | TGTGCCAGCAGTCCACGGACTAGCGGGGGGGCCCCAGAGACCCAGTACTTC | CASSPRTSGGAPETQYF
. | TRBJ2-7 | TRBV6-6 | 12 | . | TGTGCCAGCAGTTACTCGGCGTACGAGCAGTACTTC | CASSYSAYEQYF
. | TRBJ1-2 | TRBV27 | 13 | . | TGTGCCAGCAGTCCCGGTTTTCCTGGTGGCTACACCTTC | CASSPGFPGGYTF
TRBD1 | TRBJ2-7 | TRBV7-2 | 16 | . | TGTGCCAGCAGCCCGGGGACAGGGGTTCACTCCTACGAGCAGTACTTC | CASSPGTGVHSYEQYF
. | TRBJ2-7 | TRBV9 | 12 | . | TGTGCCAGCAGCCCTGGGGGCTTCGAGCAGTACTTC | CASSPGGFEQYF
. | TRBJ2-1 | TRBV7-2 | 13 | . | TGTGCCAGCAGCTTAGGCACCTACAATGAGCAGTTCTTC | CASSLGTYNEQFF
TRBD2 | TRBJ2-2 | TRBV4-3 | 16 | . | TGCGCCAGCAGCCAAGATCTTAGCGGGAGCTCCGGGGAGCTGTTTTTT | CASSQDLSGSSGELFF
. | TRBJ2-7 | TRBV5-6 | 13 | . | TGTGCCAGCAGCTCAGGGAGCTCCTACGAGCAGTACTTC | CASSSGSSYEQYF
. | TRBJ1-1 | TRBV6-1 | 14 | . | TGTGCCAGCAGTGAGGTCAGGACTAACACTGAAGCTTTCTTT | CASSEVRTNTEAFF
. | TRBJ1-5 | TRBV30 | 10 | . | TGTGCCTGGAGAAATCAGCCCCAGCATTTT | CAWRNQPQHF
. | TRBJ2-7 | TRBV21-1 | 13 | once | TGTGCCAGCAGCCCCCGTGGGGGCCACGAGCAGTACTTC | CASSPRGGHEQYF
TRBD2 | TRBJ2-1 | TRBV4-3 | 18 | once | TGCGCCAGCAGCCAAGAGGCGGTAGCGGGAGGCTCCTACAATGAGCAGTTCTTC | CASSQEAVAGGSYNEQFF